This section outlines one T cell receptor beta chain sequence together with its context. This sample is drawn from a study of control samples from healthy donors and cancer patients. With V trimmed by 4 bases and J by 1 base, 5 bases remained unmatched. The CDR3 spans 15 residues. CDR1 is SGHRS, CDR2 YFSETQ, per germline. Here immunoSEQ multiplex PCR was the method, and the copy in TCRdb shows in-frame clones only, minus some. The data show about 160,000 clones, roughly 94% seen once. The gene calls are TRBV5-1 and TRBJ1-1, with 9 bases that match TRBD1. The clonotype comes from a man aged 60 to 69 with colorectal cancer. The sequenced material came from PBMCs. CDR3 loop: CASSPQGARNTEAFF. CDR3 DNA sequence: TGCGCCAGCAGCCCACAGGGGGCAAGGAACACTGAAGCTTTCTTT.